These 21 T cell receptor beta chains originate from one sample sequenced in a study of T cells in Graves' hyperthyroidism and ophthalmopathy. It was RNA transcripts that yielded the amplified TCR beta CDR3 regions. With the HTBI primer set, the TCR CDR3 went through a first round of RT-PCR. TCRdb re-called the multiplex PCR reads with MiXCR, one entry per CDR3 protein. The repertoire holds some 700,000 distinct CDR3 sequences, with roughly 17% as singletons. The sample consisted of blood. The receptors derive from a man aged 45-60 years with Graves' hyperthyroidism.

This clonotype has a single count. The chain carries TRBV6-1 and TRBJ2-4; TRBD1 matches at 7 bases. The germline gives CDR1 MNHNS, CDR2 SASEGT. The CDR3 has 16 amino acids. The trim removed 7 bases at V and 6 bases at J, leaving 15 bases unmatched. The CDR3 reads CASIEGAGVRGNIQYF. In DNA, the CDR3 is TGTGCCAGCATCGAGGGGGCTGGAGTCCGTGGAAACATTCAGTACTTC.

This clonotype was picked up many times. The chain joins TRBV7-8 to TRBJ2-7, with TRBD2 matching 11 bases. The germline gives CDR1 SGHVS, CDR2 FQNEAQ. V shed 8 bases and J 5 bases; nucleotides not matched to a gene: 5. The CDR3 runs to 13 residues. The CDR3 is CASQSGLADEQYF. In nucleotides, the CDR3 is TGTGCCAGCCAATCGGGACTAGCGGACGAGCAGTACTTC.

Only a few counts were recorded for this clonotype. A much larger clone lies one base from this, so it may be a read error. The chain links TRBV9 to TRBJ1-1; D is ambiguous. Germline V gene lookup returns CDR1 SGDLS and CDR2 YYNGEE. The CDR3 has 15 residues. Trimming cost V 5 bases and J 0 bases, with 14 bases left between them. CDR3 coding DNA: TGTGCCAGCAGTCGGAATGGTGGCTTGAACACTGAAGCTTTCTTT. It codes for CASSRNGGLNTEAFF.

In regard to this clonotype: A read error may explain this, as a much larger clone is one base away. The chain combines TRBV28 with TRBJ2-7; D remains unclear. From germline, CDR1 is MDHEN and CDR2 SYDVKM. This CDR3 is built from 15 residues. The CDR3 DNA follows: TGTGCCAACAGTTTACTTAGGGTAGTAACCTACGAGCAGTACTTC. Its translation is CANSLLRVVTYEQYF.

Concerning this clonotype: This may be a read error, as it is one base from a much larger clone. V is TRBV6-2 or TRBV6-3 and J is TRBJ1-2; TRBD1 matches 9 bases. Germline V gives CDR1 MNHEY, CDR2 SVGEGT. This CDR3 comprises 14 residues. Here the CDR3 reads CASSNRGRGYGHTF. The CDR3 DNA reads TGTGCCAGCAGTAACAGGGGGCGCGGCTATGGCCACACCTTC.

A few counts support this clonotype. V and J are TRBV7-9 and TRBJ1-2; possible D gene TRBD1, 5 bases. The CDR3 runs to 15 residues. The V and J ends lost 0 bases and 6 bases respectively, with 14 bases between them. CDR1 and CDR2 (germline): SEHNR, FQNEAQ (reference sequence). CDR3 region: CASSLAGQGLDGYTF. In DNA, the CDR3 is TGTGCCAGCAGCTTAGCTGGGCAGGGTCTCGATGGCTACACCTTC. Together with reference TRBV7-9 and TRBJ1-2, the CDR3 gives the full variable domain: DTGVSQNPRHKITKRGQNVTFRCDPISEHNRLYWYRQTLGQGPEFLTYFQNEAQLEKSRLLSDRFSAERPKGSFSTLEIQRTEQGDSAMYLCASSLAGQGLDGYTFGSGTRLTVV.

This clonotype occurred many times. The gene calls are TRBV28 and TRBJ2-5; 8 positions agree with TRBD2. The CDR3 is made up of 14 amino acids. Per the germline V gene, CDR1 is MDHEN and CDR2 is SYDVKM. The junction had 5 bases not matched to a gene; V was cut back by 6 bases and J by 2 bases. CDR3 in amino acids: CASRPTSGQETQYF. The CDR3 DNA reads TGTGCCAGCAGACCTACTAGCGGACAAGAGACCCAGTACTTC.

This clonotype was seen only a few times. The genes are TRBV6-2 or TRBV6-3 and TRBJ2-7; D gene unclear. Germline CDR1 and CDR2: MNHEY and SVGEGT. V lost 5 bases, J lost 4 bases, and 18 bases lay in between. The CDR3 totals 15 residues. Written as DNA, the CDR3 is TGTGCCAGCAGTCAACCCTCGTGGGGAAGATACGAGCAGTACTTC. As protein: CASSQPSWGRYEQYF.

This CDR3 reads CSGTSYNEQFF. The CDR3 DNA follows: TGCAGCGGGACATCCTACAATGAGCAGTTCTTC. This chain links TRBV29-1 with TRBJ2-1; D is perhaps TRBD1 (5 bases). The ends were cut back, 7 bases at V and 1 base at J, with 5 bases in the middle. Germline CDR1 reads SQVTM; CDR2 reads ANQGSEA. The CDR3 runs to 11 residues.

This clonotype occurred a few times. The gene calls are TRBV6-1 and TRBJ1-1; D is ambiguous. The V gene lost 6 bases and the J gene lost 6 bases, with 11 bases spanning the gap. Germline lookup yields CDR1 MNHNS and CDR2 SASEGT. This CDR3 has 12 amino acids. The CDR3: CASSQRGSEAFF. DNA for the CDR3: TGTGCCAGCAGCCAGAGAGGATCTGAAGCTTTCTTT.

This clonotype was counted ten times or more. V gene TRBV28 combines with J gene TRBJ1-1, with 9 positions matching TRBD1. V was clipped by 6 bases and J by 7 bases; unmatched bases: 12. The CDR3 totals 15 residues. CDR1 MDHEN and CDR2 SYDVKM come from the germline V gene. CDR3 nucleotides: TGTGCCAGCAGCCAACTCATGACAGGGGGTGGTGAAGCTTTCTTT. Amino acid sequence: CASSQLMTGGGEAFF.

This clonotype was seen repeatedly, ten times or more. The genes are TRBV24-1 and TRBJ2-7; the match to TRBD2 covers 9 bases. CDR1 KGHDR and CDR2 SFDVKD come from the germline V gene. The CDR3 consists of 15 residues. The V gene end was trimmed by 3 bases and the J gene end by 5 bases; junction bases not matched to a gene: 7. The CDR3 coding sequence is TGTGCCACCAGTGATATCGCGGGAGGGCCCCACGAGCAGTACTTC. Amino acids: CATSDIAGGPHEQYF.

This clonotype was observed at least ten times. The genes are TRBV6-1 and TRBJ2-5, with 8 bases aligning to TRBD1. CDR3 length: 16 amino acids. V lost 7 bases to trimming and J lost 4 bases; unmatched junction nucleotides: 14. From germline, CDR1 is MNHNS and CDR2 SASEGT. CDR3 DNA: TGTGCCAGCACCAAAGCCCGGGACAGGAGTCGAGAGACCCAGTACTTC. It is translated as CASTKARDRSRETQYF.

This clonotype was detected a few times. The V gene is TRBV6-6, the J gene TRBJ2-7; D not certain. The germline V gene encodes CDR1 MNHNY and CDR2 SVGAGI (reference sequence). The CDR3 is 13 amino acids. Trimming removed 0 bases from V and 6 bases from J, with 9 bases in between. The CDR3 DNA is TGTGCCAGCAGTTACTCCGGTGTCCTCGAGCAGTACTTC. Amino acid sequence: CASSYSGVLEQYF.

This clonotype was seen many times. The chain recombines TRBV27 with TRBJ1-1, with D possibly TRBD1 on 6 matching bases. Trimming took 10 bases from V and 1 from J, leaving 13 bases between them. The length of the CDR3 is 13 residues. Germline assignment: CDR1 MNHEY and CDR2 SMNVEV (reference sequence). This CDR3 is CATYGGPNTEAFF. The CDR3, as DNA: TGTGCCACTTACGGGGGCCCGAACACTGAAGCTTTCTTT.

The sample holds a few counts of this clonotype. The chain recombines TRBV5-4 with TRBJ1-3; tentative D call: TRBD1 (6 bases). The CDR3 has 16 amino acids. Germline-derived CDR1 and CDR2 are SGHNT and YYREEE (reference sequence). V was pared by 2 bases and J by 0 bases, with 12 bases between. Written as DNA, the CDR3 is TGTGCCAGCAGCTTTGGGGGGCTACGCTCTGGAAACACCATATATTTT. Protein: CASSFGGLRSGNTIYF. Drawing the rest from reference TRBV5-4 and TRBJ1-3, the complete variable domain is ETGVTQSPTHLIKTRGQQVTLRCSSQSGHNTVSWYQQALGQGPQFIFQYYREEENGRGNFPPRFSGLQFPNYSSELNVNALELDDSALYLCASSFGGLRSGNTIYFGEGSWLTVV.

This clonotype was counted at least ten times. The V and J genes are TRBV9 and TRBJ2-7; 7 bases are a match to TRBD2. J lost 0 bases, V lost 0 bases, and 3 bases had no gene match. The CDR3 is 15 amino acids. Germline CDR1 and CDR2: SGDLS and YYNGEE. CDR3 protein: CASSVGPSGSYEQYF. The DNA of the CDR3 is TGTGCCAGCAGCGTAGGTCCTAGCGGCTCCTACGAGCAGTACTTC.

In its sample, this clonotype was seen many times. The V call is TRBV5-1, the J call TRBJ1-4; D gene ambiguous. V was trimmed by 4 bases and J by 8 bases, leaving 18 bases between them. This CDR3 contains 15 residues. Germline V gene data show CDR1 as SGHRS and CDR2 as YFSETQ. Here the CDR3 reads CASSLRREYGEKLFF. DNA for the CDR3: TGCGCCAGCAGCCTGCGTAGGGAGTACGGCGAAAAACTGTTTTTT.

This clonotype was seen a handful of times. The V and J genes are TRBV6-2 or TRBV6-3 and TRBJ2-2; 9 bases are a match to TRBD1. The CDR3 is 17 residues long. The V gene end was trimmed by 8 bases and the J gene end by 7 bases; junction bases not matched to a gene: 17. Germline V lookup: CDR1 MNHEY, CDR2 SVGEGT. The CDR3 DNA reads TGTGCCAGCCGTACCTCGCCGGGACAGGGTAGAGACGGGGAGCTGTTTTTT. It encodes CASRTSPGQGRDGELFF.

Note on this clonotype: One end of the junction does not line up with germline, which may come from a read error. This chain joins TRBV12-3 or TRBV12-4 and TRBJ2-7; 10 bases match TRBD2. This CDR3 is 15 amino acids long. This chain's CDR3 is CASSSPLAGANERYF. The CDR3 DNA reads TGTGCCAGCAGCTCACCTCTAGCGGGAGCTAACGAGCGGTACTTC.

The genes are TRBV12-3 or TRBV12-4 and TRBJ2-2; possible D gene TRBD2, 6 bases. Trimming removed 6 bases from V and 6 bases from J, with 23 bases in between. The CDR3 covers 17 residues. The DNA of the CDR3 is TGTGCCAGCAGCCCCCTGCCCTGCGGGATTGGGGCCGGGGAGCTGTTTTTT. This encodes CASSPLPCGIGAGELFF.